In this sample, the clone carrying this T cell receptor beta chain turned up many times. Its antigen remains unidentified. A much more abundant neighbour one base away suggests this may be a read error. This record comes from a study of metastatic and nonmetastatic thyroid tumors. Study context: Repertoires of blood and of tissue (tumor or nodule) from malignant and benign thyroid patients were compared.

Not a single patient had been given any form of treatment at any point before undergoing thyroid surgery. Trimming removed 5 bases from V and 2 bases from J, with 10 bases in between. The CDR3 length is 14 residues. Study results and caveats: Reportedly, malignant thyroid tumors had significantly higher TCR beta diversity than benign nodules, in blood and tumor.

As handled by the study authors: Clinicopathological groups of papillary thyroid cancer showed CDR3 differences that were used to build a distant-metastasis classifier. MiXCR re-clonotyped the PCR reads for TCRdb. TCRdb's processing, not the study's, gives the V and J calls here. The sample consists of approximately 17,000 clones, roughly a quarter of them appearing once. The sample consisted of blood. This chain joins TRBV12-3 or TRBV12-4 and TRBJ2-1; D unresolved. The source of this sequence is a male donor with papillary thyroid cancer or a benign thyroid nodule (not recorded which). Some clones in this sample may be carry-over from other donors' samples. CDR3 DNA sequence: TGTGCCAGCAGTCTCCCGGATCCCTACAATGAGCAGTTCTTC. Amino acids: CASSLPDPYNEQFF.